These T cell receptor beta chains were read from a single sample in a study of blood T cells in healthy people across ages. TCRdb re-analysed the 5' RACE reads in MiXCR, keeping a single row per CDR3 protein. The repertoire holds about 510,000 distinct CDR3 sequences, with about a quarter as singletons. The same sample was also studied in work on T cells of mothers and their children.

The specimen sequenced was blood. Receptors originate from a boy aged 2-15 years in good health. Both conserved end residues are part of each CDR3. The D gene is left open where the match is weak. Clone size is given for some rows only: seen once, a few or many times, or a class if the clone is expanded.

j_call,clone_size,d_call,v_call,cdr3_aa,cdr3_nt
TRBJ2-5,few,NA,TRBV5-1,CASSLAGWGRETQYF,TGCGCCAGCAGCTTGGCCGGTTGGGGTAGGGAGACCCAGTACTTC
TRBJ2-3,few,TRBD2,TRBV4-3,CASSQETSGSTDTQYF,TGCGCCAGCAGCCAAGAGACTAGCGGGAGTACAGATACGCAGTATTTT
TRBJ2-5,NA,NA,TRBV25-1,CASSRTGLVETQYF,TGTGCCAGCAGTCGGACCGGGTTGGTGGAGACCCAGTACTTC
TRBJ2-3,NA,NA,TRBV4-2,CASSQVLVRTGITDTQYF,TGTGCCAGCAGCCAAGTACTAGTCCGAACAGGGATTACAGATACGCAGTATTTT
TRBJ2-7,few,NA,TRBV9,CASSVEGTSEQYF,TGTGCCAGCAGCGTAGAAGGGACCTCCGAGCAGTACTTC
TRBJ2-1,NA,NA,TRBV10-3,CAISESARAYNEQFF,TGTGCCATCAGTGAGTCTGCGCGCGCCTACAATGAGCAGTTCTTC
TRBJ2-4,few,TRBD1,TRBV5-1,CASSSGDSQRLAKNIQYF,TGCGCCAGCAGCTCAGGGGACAGCCAAAGATTAGCCAAAAACATTCAGTACTTC
TRBJ2-4,NA,TRBD1,TRBV7-9,CASSQGQGNGVGNIQYF,TGTGCCAGCAGCCAGGGACAGGGTAACGGCGTGGGAAACATTCAGTACTTC
TRBJ2-3,few,TRBD1,TRBV27,CASSIPGQGSTDTQYF,TGTGCCAGCAGTATCCCGGGACAGGGGAGCACAGATACGCAGTATTTT
TRBJ2-5,few,NA,TRBV7-2,CASSPRQGMRGETQYF,TGTGCCAGCAGCCCTCGACAGGGAATGCGGGGGGAGACCCAGTACTTC
TRBJ2-1,NA,NA,TRBV15,CATGPREGEQFF,TGTGCCACGGGCCCGCGGGAAGGGGAGCAGTTCTTC
TRBJ2-5,NA,NA,TRBV7-6,CASNLGLDETQYF,TGTGCCAGCAACCTAGGCCTGGACGAGACCCAGTACTTC
TRBJ2-5,NA,TRBD2,TRBV6-2/TRBV6-3,CASSHATSGVQETQYF,TGTGCCAGCAGCCACGCGACTAGCGGGGTTCAAGAGACCCAGTACTTC
TRBJ2-4,NA,NA,TRBV12-3/TRBV12-4,CASSSRQGKNIQYF,TGTGCCAGCAGTTCCCGGCAGGGCAAAAACATTCAGTACTTC
TRBJ2-7,NA,NA,TRBV5-5,CASSLSPPPYEQYF,TGTGCCAGCAGCTTGTCTCCTCCACCTTACGAGCAGTACTTC
TRBJ2-2,few,NA,TRBV29-1,CSVGRGLDTGELFF,TGCAGCGTTGGCCGGGGGCTGGACACCGGGGAGCTGTTTTTT
TRBJ1-1,NA,NA,TRBV25-1,CASSDLGGIGTEAFF,TGTGCCAGCAGTGATCTGGGGGGGATCGGGACTGAAGCTTTCTTT
TRBJ2-3,NA,NA,TRBV20-1,CSARRTTFGTDTQYF,TGCAGTGCTAGAAGAACTACTTTCGGCACAGATACGCAGTATTTT
TRBJ1-2,NA,NA,TRBV6-5,CASSYSTLDTSYGYTF,TGTGCCAGCAGTTACTCTACGCTGGACACCTCCTATGGCTACACCTTC
TRBJ2-3,few,NA,TRBV2,CASRTGTPRTDMQYF,TGTGCCAGCAGGACCGGGACCCCTCGCACAGATATGCAGTATTTT
TRBJ2-1,NA,TRBD2,TRBV20-1,CSANAPLGRGAKEQFF,TGCAGTGCGAACGCGCCACTGGGGCGGGGGGCAAAAGAGCAGTTCTTC
TRBJ2-3,NA,NA,TRBV6-5,CATVERGTDTQYF,TGTGCCACCGTCGAAAGGGGCACAGATACGCAGTATTTT
TRBJ2-7,NA,TRBD1,TRBV27,CASSSGQGVGYEQYF,TGTGCCAGCAGTTCGGGACAGGGGGTAGGCTACGAGCAGTACTTC
TRBJ2-3,NA,NA,TRBV5-1,CASRFSGETDTQYF,TGCGCCAGCAGATTCTCGGGAGAGACAGATACGCAGTATTTT
TRBJ2-7,NA,TRBD1,TRBV27,CASSNTGTGPNEQYF,TGTGCCAGCAGTAATACCGGGACAGGGCCCAACGAGCAGTACTTC
TRBJ2-5,few,TRBD1,TRBV9,CASSEGQGAWETQYF,TGTGCCAGCAGCGAGGGACAGGGGGCTTGGGAGACCCAGTACTTC
TRBJ2-3,NA,NA,TRBV7-2,CASSLPRTLTDTQYF,TGTGCCAGCAGCTTACCCCGGACTCTCACAGATACGCAGTATTTT
TRBJ2-2,NA,NA,TRBV7-9,CASSFGTGPGELFF,TGTGCCAGCAGCTTCGGCACCGGGCCCGGGGAGCTGTTTTTT
TRBJ2-1,few,TRBD2,TRBV14,CASSQGSGYNEQFF,TGTGCCAGCAGCCAAGGTAGCGGGTACAATGAGCAGTTCTTC
TRBJ2-3,NA,NA,TRBV28,CASSSRLEDTSTDTQYF,TGTGCCAGCAGTTCCCGGCTTGAGGACACTAGCACAGATACGCAGTATTTT
TRBJ2-5,few,TRBD2,TRBV6-5,CASSLRLAGVEETQYF,TGTGCCAGCAGTTTAAGACTAGCGGGAGTGGAGGAGACCCAGTACTTC
TRBJ2-1,NA,TRBD2,TRBV20-1,CSATPITSEPEQFF,TGCAGTGCTACGCCAATAACTAGCGAACCTGAGCAGTTCTTC
TRBJ2-2,NA,TRBD1,TRBV19,CASGQGANTGKLFF,TGTGCCAGTGGACAGGGCGCGAACACCGGGAAGCTGTTTTTT
TRBJ1-1,NA,NA,TRBV10-3,CAISGQGGITEAFF,TGTGCCATCAGTGGCCAGGGAGGGATCACTGAAGCTTTCTTT
TRBJ2-5,NA,TRBD2,TRBV7-9,CASSLAGTSYETQYF,TGTGCCAGCAGCTTAGCAGGGACTAGCTACGAGACCCAGTACTTC
TRBJ2-5,NA,NA,TRBV29-1,CSAAPGGSKTQYF,TGCAGCGCCGCGCCCGGGGGCTCGAAGACCCAGTACTTC
TRBJ1-1,few,NA,TRBV29-1,CSGDFWDEAFF,TGCAGCGGGGACTTCTGGGATGAAGCTTTCTTT
TRBJ2-1,NA,NA,TRBV27,CASSYTTPNEQFF,TGTGCCAGCAGTTACACCACCCCCAATGAGCAGTTCTTC
TRBJ2-2,NA,TRBD2,TRBV5-1,CASSFDRVRREGSTGELFF,TGCGCCAGCAGCTTTGACCGAGTGAGGAGGGAGGGGAGCACCGGGGAGCTGTTTTTT